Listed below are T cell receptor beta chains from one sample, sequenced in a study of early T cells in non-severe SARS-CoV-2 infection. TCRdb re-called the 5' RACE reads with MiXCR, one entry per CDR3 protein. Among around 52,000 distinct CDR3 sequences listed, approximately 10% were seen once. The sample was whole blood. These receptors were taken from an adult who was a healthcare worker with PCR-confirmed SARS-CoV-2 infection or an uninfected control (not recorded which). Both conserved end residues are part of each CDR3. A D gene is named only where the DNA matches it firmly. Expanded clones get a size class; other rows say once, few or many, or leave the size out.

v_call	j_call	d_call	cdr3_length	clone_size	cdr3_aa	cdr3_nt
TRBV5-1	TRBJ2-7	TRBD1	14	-	CASRPPDRAYEQYF	TGCGCCAGCAGACCCCCGGACAGGGCCTACGAGCAGTACTTC
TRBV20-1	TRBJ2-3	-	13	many	CSAREGARNTQYF	TGCAGTGCCCGGGAGGGGGCGCGGAATACGCAGTATTTT
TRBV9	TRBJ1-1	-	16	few	CASSVFRGADITEAFF	TGTGCCAGCAGCGTTTTCCGGGGGGCCGATATCACTGAAGCTTTCTTT
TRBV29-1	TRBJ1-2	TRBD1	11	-	CSVQGDYGYTF	TGCAGCGTTCAGGGGGACTATGGCTACACCTTC
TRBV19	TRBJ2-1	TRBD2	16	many	CASSIVTSGNYNEQFF	TGTGCCAGTAGTATAGTTACTAGCGGGAACTACAATGAGCAGTTCTTC
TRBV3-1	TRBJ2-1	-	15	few	CASSPSTGPNGEQFF	TGTGCCAGCAGCCCCTCGACAGGCCCAAACGGTGAGCAGTTCTTC
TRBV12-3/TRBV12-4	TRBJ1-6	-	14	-	CASNPGEKISPLHF	TGTGCCAGCAACCCTGGAGAGAAAATATCACCCCTCCACTTT
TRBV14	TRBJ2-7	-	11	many	CASGDSYEQYF	TGTGCCAGCGGCGATTCCTACGAGCAGTACTTC
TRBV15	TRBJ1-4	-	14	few	CATGAGRTNEKLFF	TGTGCCACCGGGGCGGGGCGCACGAATGAAAAACTGTTTTTT
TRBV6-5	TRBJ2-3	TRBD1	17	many	CASRITGAGGRTDTQYF	TGTGCCAGCAGAATTACAGGGGCAGGGGGCCGCACAGATACGCAGTATTTT
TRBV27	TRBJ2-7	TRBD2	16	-	CASSPSGLAGGGEQYF	TGTGCCAGCAGTCCATCGGGACTAGCGGGAGGGGGCGAGCAGTACTTC
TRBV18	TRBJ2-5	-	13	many	CASSPPSVETQYF	TGTGCCAGCTCACCACCGTCTGTCGAGACCCAGTACTTC
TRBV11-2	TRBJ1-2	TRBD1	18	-	CASSEDGRAWQGADGYTF	TGTGCCAGCAGCGAAGACGGACGGGCGTGGCAGGGGGCTGATGGCTACACCTTC
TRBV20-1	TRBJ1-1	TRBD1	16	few	CSARLSGQGIFTEAFF	TGCAGTGCTAGACTCTCGGGACAGGGGATTTTCACTGAAGCTTTCTTT
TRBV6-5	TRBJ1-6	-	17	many	CASSYSIEGPNNSPLHF	TGTGCCAGCAGTTACTCGATTGAGGGCCCCAATAATTCACCCCTCCACTTT
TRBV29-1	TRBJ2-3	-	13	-	CSVVQLGGDTQYF	TGCAGCGTTGTGCAGCTGGGGGGAGATACGCAGTATTTT
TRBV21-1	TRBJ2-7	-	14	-	CASRWTSGAYEQYF	TGTGCCAGCAGGTGGACTAGCGGCGCCTACGAGCAGTACTTC
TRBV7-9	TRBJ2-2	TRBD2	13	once	CASTGLDHGELFF	TGTGCCAGCACCGGACTAGACCACGGGGAGCTGTTTTTT
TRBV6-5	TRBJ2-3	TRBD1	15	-	CASRPQGARPDTQYF	TGTGCCAGCAGGCCACAGGGGGCGCGCCCAGATACGCAGTATTTT
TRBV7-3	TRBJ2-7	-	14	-	CASSLMGAQDEQYF	TGTGCCAGCAGCTTAATGGGGGCTCAGGACGAGCAGTACTTC
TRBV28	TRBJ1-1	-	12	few	CASRPFDTEAFF	TGTGCCAGCAGGCCCTTCGACACTGAAGCTTTCTTT
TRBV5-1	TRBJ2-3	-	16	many	CASTPRGSGVGDTQYF	TGCGCCAGCACCCCGAGGGGGTCCGGGGTAGGAGATACGCAGTATTTT
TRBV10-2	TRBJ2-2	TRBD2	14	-	CASGSGSRGGELFF	TGCGCCAGCGGTAGCGGGTCCCGCGGCGGGGAGCTGTTTTTT
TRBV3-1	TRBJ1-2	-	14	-	CASSPQVRDYGYTF	TGTGCCAGCAGCCCCCAAGTTAGAGACTATGGCTACACCTTC
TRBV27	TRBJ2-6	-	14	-	CASSVGLGTNVLTF	TGTGCCAGCTCCGTTGGGCTTGGGACCAACGTCCTGACTTTC
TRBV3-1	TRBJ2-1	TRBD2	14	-	CASGPGLASDEQFF	TGTGCCAGCGGTCCGGGACTAGCGAGCGATGAGCAGTTCTTC
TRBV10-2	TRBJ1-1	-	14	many	CASSGERDKTEAFF	TGCGCCAGCAGTGGGGAAAGGGATAAGACTGAAGCTTTCTTT
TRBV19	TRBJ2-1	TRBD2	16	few	CASSGARDYLYNEQFF	TGTGCCAGTAGTGGAGCTCGGGACTACCTCTACAATGAGCAGTTCTTC
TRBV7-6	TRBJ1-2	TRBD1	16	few	CASSHVTGGAENGYTF	TGTGCCAGCAGCCACGTAACAGGGGGCGCTGAGAATGGCTACACCTTC
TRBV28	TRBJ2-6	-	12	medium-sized	CASSSGANVLTF	TGTGCCAGCAGCTCTGGGGCCAACGTCCTGACTTTC
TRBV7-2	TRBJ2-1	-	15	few	CASSSDPWPYNEQFF	TGTGCCAGCAGCTCAGACCCGTGGCCCTACAATGAGCAGTTCTTC
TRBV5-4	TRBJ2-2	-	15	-	CASSSEVSNTGELFF	TGTGCCAGCAGCTCGGAAGTATCGAACACCGGGGAGCTGTTTTTT
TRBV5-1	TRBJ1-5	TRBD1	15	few	CASSPGQGGSQPQHF	TGCGCCAGCAGCCCTGGACAGGGAGGTAGTCAGCCCCAGCATTTT
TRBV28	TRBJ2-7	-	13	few	CASSLRGVNEQYF	TGTGCCAGCAGTTTGAGAGGGGTCAACGAGCAGTACTTC
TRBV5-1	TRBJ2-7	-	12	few	CASWALGGEQYF	TGCGCCAGCTGGGCCTTAGGCGGCGAGCAGTACTTC
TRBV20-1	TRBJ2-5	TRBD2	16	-	CSARDRLAGLQETQYF	TGCAGTGCTAGAGATCGCCTAGCGGGTTTACAAGAGACCCAGTACTTC
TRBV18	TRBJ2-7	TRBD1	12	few	CASQGDSYEQYF	TGTGCCAGTCAGGGGGACTCCTACGAGCAGTACTTC
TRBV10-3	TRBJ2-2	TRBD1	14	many	CATGQGGNTGELFF	TGTGCCACCGGACAGGGAGGGAACACCGGGGAGCTGTTTTTT
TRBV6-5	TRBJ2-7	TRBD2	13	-	CASGLAATYEQYF	TGTGCCAGCGGACTAGCGGCCACCTACGAGCAGTACTTC
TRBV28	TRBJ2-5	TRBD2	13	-	CASSLSGGETQYF	TGTGCCAGCAGTTTATCCGGGGGGGAGACCCAGTACTTC
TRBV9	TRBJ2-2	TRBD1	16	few	CASSGWTGARTGELFF	TGTGCCAGCAGCGGCTGGACAGGGGCCCGGACCGGGGAGCTGTTTTTT
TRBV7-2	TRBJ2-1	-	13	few	CASSSDPENEQFF	TGTGCCAGCAGCTCCGATCCGGAGAATGAGCAGTTCTTC
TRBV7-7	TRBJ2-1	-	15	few	CASSSTRADYNEQFF	TGTGCCAGCAGCTCCACCAGGGCCGATTACAATGAGCAGTTCTTC
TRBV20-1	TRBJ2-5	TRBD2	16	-	CSASRLAGRIEETQYF	TGCAGTGCCTCGAGACTAGCGGGAAGGATCGAAGAGACCCAGTACTTC
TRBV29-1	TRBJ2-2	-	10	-	CSVSPGELFF	TGCAGCGTTTCTCCCGGGGAGCTGTTTTTT
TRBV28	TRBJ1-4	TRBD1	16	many	CASTGQGGGTNEKLFF	TGTGCCAGCACTGGACAGGGAGGAGGAACTAATGAAAAACTGTTTTTT
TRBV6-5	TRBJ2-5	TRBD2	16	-	CASSLRLAGGQETQYF	TGTGCCAGCAGTCTACGACTAGCGGGGGGTCAAGAGACCCAGTACTTC
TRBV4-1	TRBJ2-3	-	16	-	CASSPGLTQRTDTQYF	TGCGCCAGCAGCCCGGGACTGACCCAACGCACAGATACGCAGTATTTT
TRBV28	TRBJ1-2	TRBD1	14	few	CASSLTGATRGYTF	TGTGCCAGCAGTCTGACAGGGGCGACGCGGGGCTACACCTTC
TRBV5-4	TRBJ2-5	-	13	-	CASSWDLGETQYF	TGTGCCAGCAGCTGGGACCTGGGGGAGACCCAGTACTTC
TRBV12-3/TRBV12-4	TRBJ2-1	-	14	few	CASSRLSLADEQFF	TGTGCCAGCAGCCGGTTGTCCTTAGCCGATGAGCAGTTCTTC
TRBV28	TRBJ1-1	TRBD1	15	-	CASRPGGQGRTEAFF	TGTGCCAGCAGGCCGGGGGGACAGGGCAGGACTGAAGCTTTCTTT
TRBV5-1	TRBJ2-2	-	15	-	CASSPTQGDTGELFF	TGCGCCAGCAGTCCTACCCAGGGTGACACCGGGGAGCTGTTTTTT
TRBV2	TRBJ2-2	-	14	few	CASHGGAPTGELFF	TGTGCCAGCCACGGAGGGGCCCCGACCGGGGAGCTGTTTTTT